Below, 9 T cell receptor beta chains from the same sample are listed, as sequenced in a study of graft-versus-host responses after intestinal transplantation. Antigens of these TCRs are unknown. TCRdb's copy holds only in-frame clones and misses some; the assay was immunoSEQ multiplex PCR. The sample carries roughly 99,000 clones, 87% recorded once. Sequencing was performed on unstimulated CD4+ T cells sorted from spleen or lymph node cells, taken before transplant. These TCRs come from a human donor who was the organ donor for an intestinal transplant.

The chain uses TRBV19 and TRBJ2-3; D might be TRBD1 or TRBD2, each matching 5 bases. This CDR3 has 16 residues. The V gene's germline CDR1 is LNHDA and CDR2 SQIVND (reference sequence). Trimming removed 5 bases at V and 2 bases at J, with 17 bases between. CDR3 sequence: CASSSGPMSDTDTQYF. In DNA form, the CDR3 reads TGTGCCAGTAGTTCGGGACCGATGTCTGACACAGATACGCAGTATTTT.

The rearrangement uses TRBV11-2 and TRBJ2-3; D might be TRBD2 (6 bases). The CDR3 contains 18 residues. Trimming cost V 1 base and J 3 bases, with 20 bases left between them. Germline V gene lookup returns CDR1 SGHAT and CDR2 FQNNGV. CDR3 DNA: TGTGCCAGCAGCTTAGGGAGTATAGGTGGGGCGGGGACAGATACGCAGTATTTT. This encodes CASSLGSIGGAGTDTQYF.

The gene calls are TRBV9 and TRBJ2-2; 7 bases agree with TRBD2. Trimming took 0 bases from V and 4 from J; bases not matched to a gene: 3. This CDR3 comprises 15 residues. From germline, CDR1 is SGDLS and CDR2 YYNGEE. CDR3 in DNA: TGTGCCAGCAGCGTAGCTAGCGGTCGCACCGGGGAGCTGTTTTTT. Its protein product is CASSVASGRTGELFF.

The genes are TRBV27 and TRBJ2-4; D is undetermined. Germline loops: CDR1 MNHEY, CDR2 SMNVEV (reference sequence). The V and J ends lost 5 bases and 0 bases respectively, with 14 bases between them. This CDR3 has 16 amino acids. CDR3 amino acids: CASSPETPPAKNIQYF. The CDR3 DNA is TGTGCCAGCAGTCCCGAGACCCCCCCAGCCAAAAACATTCAGTACTTC.

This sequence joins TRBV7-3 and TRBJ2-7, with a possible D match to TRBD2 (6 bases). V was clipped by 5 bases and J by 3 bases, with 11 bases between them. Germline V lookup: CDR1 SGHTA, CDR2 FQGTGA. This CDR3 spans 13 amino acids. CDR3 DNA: TGTGCCAGCAGCCTGGGGACTGGCTACGAGCAGTACTTC. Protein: CASSLGTGYEQYF.

The CDR3 spells CASSLVGGSGANVLTF. DNA for the CDR3: TGTGCCAGCAGCTTGGTCGGGGGCTCTGGGGCCAACGTCCTGACTTTC. This chain links TRBV5-6 with TRBJ2-6; tentative D call: TRBD2 (6 bases). Germline V gene data show CDR1 as SGHDT and CDR2 as YYEEEE. The CDR3 is made up of 16 amino acids. V was shortened by 0 bases and J by 0 bases, with 7 bases between the two germline ends.

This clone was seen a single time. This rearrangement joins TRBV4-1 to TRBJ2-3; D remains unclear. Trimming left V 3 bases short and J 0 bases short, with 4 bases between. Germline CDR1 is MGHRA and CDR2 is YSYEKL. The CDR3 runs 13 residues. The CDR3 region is CASSHPSTDTQYF. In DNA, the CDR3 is TGCGCCAGCAGCCACCCCAGCACAGATACGCAGTATTTT.

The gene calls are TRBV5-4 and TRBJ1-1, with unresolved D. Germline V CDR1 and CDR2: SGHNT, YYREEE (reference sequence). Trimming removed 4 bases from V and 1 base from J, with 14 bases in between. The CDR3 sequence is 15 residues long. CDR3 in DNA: TGTGCCAGCAGCCAGGCCCTAGGGAAGAACACTGAAGCTTTCTTT. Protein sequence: CASSQALGKNTEAFF.

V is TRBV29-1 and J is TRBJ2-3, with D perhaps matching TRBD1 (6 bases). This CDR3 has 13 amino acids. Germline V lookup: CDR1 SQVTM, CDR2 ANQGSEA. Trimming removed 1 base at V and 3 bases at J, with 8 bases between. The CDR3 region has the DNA TGCAGCGTTGAAGCAAGGGGGACAGATACGCAGTATTTT. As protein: CSVEARGTDTQYF.